A single T cell receptor (beta chain) is shown here with its context. The antigen is undetermined. This sample stems from a study of T-cell reconstitution after alpha-beta-depleted transplantation in children. Study-wide results and limits: The main origin of T-cell counts and diversity one year after transplant was newly produced T cells. The study reportedly traced alpha-beta T cells about two months after transplant to several hundred expanded graft clones. Elevated TCRbeta diversity at day 60 was traced, in some patients, to surviving recipient T cells and thymic progenitors.

V shed 2 bases and J 9 bases; nucleotides not matched to a gene: 14. CDR3 size: 16 residues. Looked up from germline, CDR1 is SEHNR and CDR2 is FQNEAQ (reference sequence). Unique molecular identifiers were incorporated into the prepared TCRbeta library. TCRdb recomputed calls from the PCR reads with MiXCR, one row per CDR3 protein. Of some 310,000 distinct CDR3 sequences in the sample, around 25% were seen once. This specimen consisted of PBMCs, mostly from graft donor cells, obtained 180 days after TCRalphabeta/CD19-depleted stem cell transplant. The receptor's source is a male patient younger than 18 who had a stem cell transplant for acute lymphoblastic leukemia, so the T cells may come from the graft donor. The chain has TRBV7-9 and TRBJ2-7; 9 bases map to TRBD1. The CDR3 here is CASSLSPGQGVTGQYF. The CDR3 DNA reads TGTGCCAGCAGCTTATCACCGGGACAGGGTGTCACAGGGCAGTACTTC. Using reference TRBV7-9 and TRBJ2-7 for the parts outside the CDR3, the full variable domain is DTGVSQNPRHKITKRGQNVTFRCDPISEHNRLYWYRQTLGQGPEFLTYFQNEAQLEKSRLLSDRFSAERPKGSFSTLEIQRTEQGDSAMYLCASSLSPGQGVTGQYFGPGTRLTVT.